This passage covers 3 T cell receptor beta chains from one sample sequenced in a study of cytotoxic CD8 clonotypes in ibrutinib-treated CLL. The assay was immunoSEQ multiplex PCR, and TCRdb's table has in-frame clones only and misses some. The data hold around 200,000 clones, with about four fifths observed a single time. The sample was PBMCs, taken after 12 months of ibrutinib treatment. The receptors originated from a human donor with chronic lymphocytic leukemia.

This chain uses TRBV9 with TRBJ2-1, with 7 bases lining up with TRBD2. Germline V gene data show CDR1 as SGDLS and CDR2 as YYNGEE. After removal of 4 bases from V and 4 bases from J, the junction contained 8 bases not matched to a gene. The length of the CDR3 is 15 residues. CDR3 protein: CASSPLGTTYNEQFF. CDR3 DNA sequence: TGTGCCAGCAGCCCCCTGGGGACTACGTACAATGAGCAGTTCTTC.

The chain has TRBV10-1 and TRBJ2-1, with a weak D call TRBD2 (6 bases). Germline CDR1 is WNHNN and CDR2 is SYGVQD (reference sequence). The CDR3 is 16 residues long. Trimming stripped 2 bases from V and 3 bases from J, with 14 bases between. CDR3 sequence reads: CASSEGPGLSYNEQFF. In DNA form, the CDR3 reads TGCGCCAGCAGTGAGGGACCGGGACTTAGCTACAATGAGCAGTTCTTC.

CDR3 in DNA: TGTGCCAGTAGTAGGGGGGGAAGCGGGACTGAAGCTTTCTTT. The encoded protein is CASSRGGSGTEAFF. The chain couples TRBV19 to TRBJ1-1; maybe TRBD1 (5 bases). The germline CDR1 and CDR2 sequences are LNHDA and SQIVND (reference sequence). This CDR3 spans 14 amino acids. Trimming left V 4 bases short and J 5 bases short, with 14 bases between.